This TCR beta chain stems from a study of cytomegalovirus exposure and HLA in healthy donors. This clone was found once. Its antigen is currently unknown. Sequenced by immunoSEQ multiplex PCR; TCRdb stores in-frame clones only, minus some. Among about 250,000 clones, about 83% were seen once, and the ten largest hold 2.6%. General study points: Approximately 160 TCR beta chains were listed as cytomegalovirus-associated. Reportedly, cytomegalovirus status was diagnosed with high sensitivity and specificity.

Trimming left V 0 bases short and J 9 bases short, with 18 bases between. The CDR3 sequence is 16 residues long. Sequencing used PBMCs. This sequence joins TRBV6-7 and TRBJ2-1; maybe TRBD1 (6 bases). TRBV6-7 is identified as an open reading frame with a role that is uncertain. This receptor was identified in a man between 18 and 35 years old in good health and CMV-seronegative. Here the CDR3 reads CASSYSKNRVSGEQFF. Written as DNA, the CDR3 is TGTGCCAGCAGTTACTCGAAAAACAGGGTTTCTGGTGAGCAGTTCTTC.